Following are 26 T cell receptor beta chains from one sample sequenced in a study of blood T cell repertoires in COVID-19. Sequencing was performed with immunoSEQ multiplex PCR; in TCRdb, only in-frame clones are kept and a portion is missing. The sample has 140,000 to 150,000 clones, 70% to 90% seen once. The sequenced material came from peripheral blood. These receptor sequences come from a man in his 60s with active or convalescent COVID-19.

This clone showed up just once. The chain has TRBV28 and TRBJ1-1; no clear D. The V end was cut by 7 bases, the J end by 1 base, with 16 bases between. CDR1 and CDR2 (germline): MDHEN, SYDVKM. The CDR3 totals 15 residues. This CDR3 is CASNAQEGQNTEAFF. CDR3 bases: TGTGCCAGCAATGCCCAAGAGGGCCAGAACACTGAAGCTTTCTTT.

The chain employs TRBV25-1 and TRBJ1-1, with 10 bases fitting TRBD1. This CDR3 comprises 14 residues. Germline CDR1 MGHDK, CDR2 SYGVNS. Trimming took 6 bases from V and 5 from J; bases not matched to a gene: 6. The DNA of the CDR3 is TGTGCCAGCAGGGCGACAGGGGGCTATACTGAAGCTTTCTTT. This gives the protein CASRATGGYTEAFF.

This clone appeared once. The chain links TRBV19 to TRBJ2-2, with D possibly being TRBD1 (6 bases). The CDR3 consists of 14 residues. With 7 bases removed from V and 4 bases from J, the gap between germline ends came to 13 bases. The germline gives CDR1 LNHDA, CDR2 SQIVND (reference sequence). CDR3 nucleotide sequence: TGTGCCAGTAACAGGGACACTCGCACCGGGGAGCTGTTTTTT. Protein sequence: CASNRDTRTGELFF.

A note on this clone: At one boundary the junction diverges from the germline segment, which might be a read error. The chain employs TRBV7-8 and TRBJ2-5; TRBD2 is a possible D gene (5 bases). The germline V gene has CDR1 SGHVS and CDR2 FQNEAQ. The CDR3 totals 16 residues. As DNA, the CDR3 is TGTGCCAGCAGCTTAGCGGAGGTGAGGTACCAGGAGACCCAGTACTTC. It is translated as CASSLAEVRYQETQYF.

The chain is built from TRBV28 and TRBJ2-1; D perhaps matches TRBD2 (5 bases). Trimming removed 3 bases from V and 8 bases from J, with 8 bases in between. The V gene's germline CDR1 is MDHEN and CDR2 SYDVKM. The CDR3 spans 12 residues. The CDR3 here is CASSFEGDEQFF. CDR3 nucleotides: TGTGCCAGCAGTTTTGAGGGCGATGAGCAGTTCTTC.

The rearrangement uses TRBV24-1 and TRBJ2-1; 8 bases match TRBD2. CDR1 and CDR2 from the germline V gene are KGHDR and SFDVKD. With V trimmed by 4 bases and J by 9 bases, 13 bases remained unmatched. The length of the CDR3 is 16 residues. This CDR3 is CATSDPSGSRPSEQFF. In DNA form, the CDR3 reads TGTGCCACCAGTGACCCCAGCGGGAGTCGACCGAGTGAGCAGTTCTTC.

The chain joins TRBV4-1 to TRBJ2-7; D might be TRBD2 (6 bases). There are 14 residues in the CDR3. Germline CDR1 MGHRA, CDR2 YSYEKL. The germline V and J ends were trimmed by 5 bases and 3 bases, with 14 bases remaining between them. CDR3 nucleotides: TGCGCCAGCAGCTACATGACTAGAGACTACGAGCAGTACTTC. Amino acids: CASSYMTRDYEQYF.

The J gene is TRBJ1-6, the V gene TRBV6-5, with TRBD1 as a possible D gene (6 bases). Per germline, CDR1 MNHEY and CDR2 SVGAGI. The CDR3 has 15 amino acids. V lost 6 bases and J lost 4, with 13 bases in between. CDR3: CASRLPGHYNSPLHF. The CDR3 DNA sequence: TGTGCCAGCAGATTACCGGGACATTATAATTCACCCCTCCACTTT.

V usage is TRBV30 and J usage is TRBJ2-2; 8 nucleotides align to TRBD2. Germline trimming cut 0 bases from V and 4 bases from J; bases unmatched to any gene: 7. The CDR3 is 16 amino acids. Germline CDR1 GTSNPN, CDR2 SVGIG (reference sequence). The chain's CDR3 is CAWSVREGLGTGELFF. DNA for the CDR3: TGTGCCTGGAGTGTACGGGAGGGGCTGGGCACCGGGGAGCTGTTTTTT.

The genes are TRBV4-1 and TRBJ2-3, with 12 bases fitting TRBD2. Germline trimming cut 4 bases from V and 3 bases from J; bases unmatched to any gene: 11. Germline CDR1 and CDR2: MGHRA and YSYEKL. This CDR3 is built from 18 residues. In DNA, the CDR3 is TGCGCCAGCAGCCTTATATCCATGACTAGCGGGAGTACAGATACGCAGTATTTT. Its protein is CASSLISMTSGSTDTQYF.

This chain's CDR3 is CASSWTEDYGYTF. CDR3 DNA: TGTGCCAGCAGTTGGACAGAGGACTATGGCTACACCTTC. This chain connects TRBV12-3 or TRBV12-4 to TRBJ1-2, with D maybe TRBD1 (6 bases). This CDR3 region has 13 residues. V was shortened by 4 bases and J by 3 bases, with 9 bases between the two germline ends.

This clone was seen more than once but under ten times. The gene calls are TRBV6-5 and TRBJ1-1, with D possibly TRBD1 on 6 matching bases. The CDR3 spans 12 residues. The germline CDR1 and CDR2 sequences are MNHEY and SVGAGI. The V and J ends lost 2 bases and 10 bases respectively, with 11 bases between them. The CDR3 is CASSYGPRGAFF. CDR3 nucleotide sequence: TGTGCCAGCAGTTACGGGCCCAGGGGAGCTTTCTTT.

This clone came up many times. The genes are TRBV5-1 and TRBJ2-7, with D tentatively TRBD2 (5 bases). Germline assignment: CDR1 SGHRS and CDR2 YFSETQ. The CDR3 has 16 amino acids. Between the trimmed V and J ends, which lost 4 bases and 5 bases, there was a span of 22 bases. For the CDR3, the DNA is TGCGCCAGCAGCCTGACCGGCGGGCCCGACCCCCACGAGCAGTACTTC. It specifies CASSLTGGPDPHEQYF.

This chain connects TRBV29-1 to TRBJ2-7; D may be TRBD2 (6 bases). Looked up from germline, CDR1 is SQVTM and CDR2 is ANQGSEA. The CDR3 loop spans 11 amino acids. Trimming removed 4 bases at V and 7 bases at J, with 11 bases between. CDR3: CSVASAGEQYF. The CDR3 bases are TGCAGCGTTGCGTCTGCGGGAGAGCAGTACTTC.

A few counts support this clone. The V and J genes are TRBV7-2 and TRBJ2-5, with 10 positions matching TRBD2. Unmatched junction bases numbered 8, after V lost 5 bases and J lost 2 bases. CDR1 and CDR2 (germline): SGHTA, FQGNSA. The CDR3 loop spans 16 amino acids. CDR3 loop: CASSRQSGRGQETQYF. Here the CDR3 DNA reads TGTGCCAGCAGCCGCCAAAGCGGGAGGGGGCAAGAGACCCAGTACTTC.

This chain connects TRBV11-2 to TRBJ2-7; 8 bases are a match to TRBD2. Unmatched junction bases numbered 4, after V lost 3 bases and J lost 0 bases. Germline CDR1 SGHAT, CDR2 FQNNGV. The CDR3 sequence is 15 residues long. The CDR3 sequence is CASSFGGRFSYEQYF. CDR3 DNA sequence: TGTGCCAGCAGCTTCGGCGGGAGGTTCTCCTACGAGCAGTACTTC.

This clone was counted only a few times. The chain is built from TRBV7-9 and TRBJ1-2; D is unclear. V was clipped by 5 bases and J by 8 bases, with 12 bases between them. The CDR3 contains 12 residues. CDR1 and CDR2 (germline): SEHNR, FQNEAQ (reference sequence). The DNA of the CDR3 is TGTGCCAGCAGCGTACGGGGAGCAGGCTACACCTTC. It specifies CASSVRGAGYTF.

Turning to this clone: This same CDR3 is encoded by further DNA sequences in the sample. The rearrangement links TRBV18 to TRBJ2-1; the D gene is possibly TRBD1 (6 bases). The CDR3 runs to 13 residues. V lost 4 bases to trimming and J lost 5 bases, with 9 bases between them. Germline CDR1 reads KGHSH; CDR2 reads LQKENI. In nucleotides, the CDR3 is TGTGCCAGCTCACGGGACACACACAATGAGCAGTTCTTC. Its protein is CASSRDTHNEQFF.

V gene TRBV7-3 combines with J gene TRBJ2-1; 7 bases are a match to TRBD2. Germline lookup yields CDR1 SGHTA and CDR2 FQGTGA. The V gene end was trimmed by 5 bases and the J gene end by 10 bases; junction bases not matched to a gene: 2. There are 11 residues in the CDR3. The CDR3 nucleotides read TGTGCCAGCAGCATCGGGGGGGAGCAGTTCTTC. Translating it yields CASSIGGEQFF. The full variable domain, rest sourced from reference TRBV7-3 and TRBJ2-1, is GAGVSQTPSNKVTEKGKYVELRCDPISGHTALYWYRQSLGQGPEFLIYFQGTGAADDSGLPNDRFFAVRPEGSVSTLKIQRTERGDSAVYLCASSIGGEQFFGPGTRLTVL.

The chain links TRBV30 to TRBJ1-4; 10 bases are a match to TRBD1. The CDR3 runs 16 residues. V trimming: 2 bases; J trimming: 7 bases; junction bases outside the gene matches: 10. Germline V gene lookup returns CDR1 GTSNPN and CDR2 SVGIG (reference sequence). The CDR3 DNA is TGTGCCTGGAGTTCTAGATTGGGACAGGGGAGTGAAAAACTGTTTTTT. It is translated as CAWSSRLGQGSEKLFF.

V is TRBV10-3 and J is TRBJ1-5; 8 nucleotides align to TRBD1. Losses at the gene ends were 0 bases for V and 7 bases for J; bases not matched to a gene: 5. CDR3 length equals 15 residues. CDR1 is ENHRY and CDR2 is SYGVKD in the germline V gene. CDR3 sequence reads: CAISESGPGGQPQHF. The CDR3 region has the DNA TGTGCCATCAGTGAGTCTGGGCCAGGGGGCCAGCCCCAGCATTTT.

In its sample, this clone was seen once. This CDR3 reads CASSYNRGRETQYF. Written as DNA, the CDR3 is TGTGCCAGCAGTTACAATAGGGGGCGAGAGACCCAGTACTTC. V gene TRBV6-5 combines with J gene TRBJ2-5; TRBD1 aligns across 7 bases. The CDR3 consists of 14 residues. The trim removed 2 bases at V and 4 bases at J, leaving 4 bases unmatched. The germline gives CDR1 MNHEY, CDR2 SVGAGI.

The V and J genes are TRBV10-1 and TRBJ2-3, with D possibly being TRBD2 (5 bases). This CDR3 has 15 amino acids. Trimming took 0 bases from V and 2 from J, leaving 9 bases between them. Germline V CDR1 and CDR2: WNHNN, SYGVQD (reference sequence). The CDR3 DNA sequence: TGCGCCAGCAGTGAGTCCCCGGGGTCCACAGATACGCAGTATTTT. This gives the protein CASSESPGSTDTQYF.

The chain carries TRBV7-3 and TRBJ1-1; no firm D call. The germline V and J ends were trimmed by 2 bases and 4 bases, with 8 bases remaining between them. Germline V gives CDR1 SGHTA, CDR2 FQGTGA. The CDR3 runs to 13 residues. This chain's CDR3 is CASSLLKSTEAFF. The DNA for the CDR3 is TGTGCCAGCAGCTTATTGAAGAGCACTGAAGCTTTCTTT. Looking up the rest from reference TRBV7-3 and TRBJ1-1 gives the full variable domain: GAGVSQTPSNKVTEKGKYVELRCDPISGHTALYWYRQSLGQGPEFLIYFQGTGAADDSGLPNDRFFAVRPEGSVSTLKIQRTERGDSAVYLCASSLLKSTEAFFGQGTRLTVV.

The V and J genes are TRBV5-4 and TRBJ1-1, with TRBD1 as a possible D gene (6 bases). The V gene lost 4 bases and the J gene lost 3 bases, with 13 bases spanning the gap. Looked up from germline, CDR1 is SGHNT and CDR2 is YYREEE (reference sequence). The CDR3 covers 14 residues. The chain's CDR3 is CASSPDRWDTEAFF. CDR3 DNA: TGTGCCAGCAGCCCCGACAGGTGGGACACTGAAGCTTTCTTT.

The rearrangement links TRBV5-5 to TRBJ1-5, with 7 bases identical to TRBD1. The CDR3 is made up of 15 amino acids. Trimming cost V 7 bases and J 2 bases; bases outside gene matches: 9. Looked up from germline, CDR1 is SGHKS and CDR2 is YYEKEE (reference sequence). DNA of the CDR3: TGTGCCAGCGGCGTAACAGGGGTCGGCAATCAGCCCCAGCATTTT. Its protein is CASGVTGVGNQPQHF.